This T cell receptor beta chain was identified during a study of post-analysis software for immune sequencing data (dated by TCRdb to 2015 to 2017). In the study overall: Disease courses on record covered relapsing-remitting, secondary progressive and progressive-relapsing multiple sclerosis, though some patients had no subtype annotation. The patient repertoires were set against approximately 10 previously published healthy control repertoires from donors whose ages ranged from 6 to 25 years. A subset of samples was prepared in parallel using single-end sample barcoding, then pooled and co-amplified after Illumina adapter ligation.

The CDR3, from cysteine to phenylalanine, totals 17 residues. Solely the CDR3 DNA is kept, with 51 bases framed from the first base. Between the V and J ends, shortened by 5 bases and 1 base respectively, the junction contains 20 bases. CDR1 MNHEY and CDR2 SMNVEV are derived from the germline V gene (reference sequence). Libraries came from PCR. The reads were generated on an Illumina HiSeq 2500. To reduce PCR and sequencing biases, unique molecular identifiers were incorporated into the TCR beta cDNA libraries. Some 500,000 cDNA molecules were obtained for every 1 to 10 million input T cells, so each molecule roughly corresponded to one T cell. The patient libraries were prepared and sequenced with the same protocol used for the earlier healthy control dataset. Within a given batch, samples were prepared together, multiplexed and sequenced on the same HiSeq lane. The study's own analysis went as follows. Raw barcoded reads were processed with MIGEC, discarding single-read molecular identifier groups before consensus assembly and CDR3 extraction. VDJtools was used for post-analysis of the clonotype tables, and diversity was normalized by down-sampling every dataset to the size of the smallest sample. To correct batch-related cross-sample contamination, repertoire overlap clustering matched CDR3 amino acid sequences but not nucleotide sequences. TCRdb trimmed public reads at Q25 via fastp, called clones via MiXCR and kept in-frame beta chains. Every entry covers one CDR3 protein and lists the most common genes and DNA from its rows. TCRdb, rather than the study authors, made the V and J calls. Within this sample are fewer than 600,000 distinct CDR3 sequences, with less than 45% of them counted one time only. The biggest ten clones account for 9.5% to 13% of the sample.

To demonstrate the VDJtools post-analysis software, TCR beta repertoires were profiled from the peripheral blood of 13 young patients with multiple sclerosis. The multiple sclerosis patients were children and adolescents between roughly 6 and 17 years of age. Overall study results and their limits: Normalized Chao1 diversity was significantly lower in multiple sclerosis patients than controls, suggesting substantial peripheral T-cell clonal expansion. The multiple sclerosis patient group was slightly younger than the control group. Strong co-clustering of samples prepared in the same batch was shown by direct clustering with F measure, prompting a batch-effect correction. Significantly higher frequencies in patients than in controls were found for a handful of TRBV segments, including TRBV5-6, TRBV5-1 and TRBV20-1.

Points on this clonotype: Its antigen has not been determined. One base away there is no much larger clone; base qualities are not given.

The rearrangement combines TRBV27 with TRBJ1-1; confidence is insufficient to name the D gene. The clonotype was recovered from a girl aged 5 to 17 with multiple sclerosis. Sequences were obtained from blood. The DNA is as follows: TGTGCCAGCAGTACCTCCGGTTACCTACTGGGGAACACTGAAGCTTTCTTT. It is translated as CASSTSGYLLGNTEAFF.